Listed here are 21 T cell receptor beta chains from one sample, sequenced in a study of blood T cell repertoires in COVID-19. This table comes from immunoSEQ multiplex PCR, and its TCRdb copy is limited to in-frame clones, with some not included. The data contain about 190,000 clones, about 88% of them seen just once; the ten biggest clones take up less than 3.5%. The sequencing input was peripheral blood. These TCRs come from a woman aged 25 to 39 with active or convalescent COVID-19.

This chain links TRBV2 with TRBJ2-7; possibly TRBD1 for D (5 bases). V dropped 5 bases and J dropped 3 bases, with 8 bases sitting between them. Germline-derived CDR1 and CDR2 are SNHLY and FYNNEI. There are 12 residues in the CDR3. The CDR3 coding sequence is TGTGCCAGCAGTCGGACAATCTACGAGCAGTACTTC. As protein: CASSRTIYEQYF.

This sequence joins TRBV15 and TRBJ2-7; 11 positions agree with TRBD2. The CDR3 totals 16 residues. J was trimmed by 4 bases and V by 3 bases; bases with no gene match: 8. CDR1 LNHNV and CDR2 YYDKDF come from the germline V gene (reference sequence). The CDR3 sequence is CATSSSPTSGTYEQYF. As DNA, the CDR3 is TGTGCCACCAGCAGTTCACCGACTAGCGGGACGTACGAGCAGTACTTC.

CDR3 residues: CASSQDRNQVGYTF. In DNA form, the CDR3 reads TGTGCCAGCAGCCAAGATCGGAATCAGGTGGGCTACACCTTC. The chain uses TRBV3-1 (or the pseudogene TRBV3-2) and TRBJ1-2, with unresolved D. CDR3 length equals 14 residues. Trimming pared 0 bases from V and 8 bases from J, leaving 13 bases between. Per the germline V gene, CDR1 is LGHDT and CDR2 is YNNKEL (reference sequence).

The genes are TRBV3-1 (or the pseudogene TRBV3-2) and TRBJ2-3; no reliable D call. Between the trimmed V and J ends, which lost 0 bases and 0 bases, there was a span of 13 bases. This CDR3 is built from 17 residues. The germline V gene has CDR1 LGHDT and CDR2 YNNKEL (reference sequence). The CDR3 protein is CASSQDSIAPSTDTQYF. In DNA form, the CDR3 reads TGTGCCAGCAGCCAAGATAGCATCGCCCCTAGCACAGATACGCAGTATTTT.

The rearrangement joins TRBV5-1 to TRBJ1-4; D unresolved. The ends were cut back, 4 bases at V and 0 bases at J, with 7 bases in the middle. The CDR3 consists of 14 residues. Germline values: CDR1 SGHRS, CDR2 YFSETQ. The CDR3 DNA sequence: TGCGCCAGCAGCGAGGAACCAACTAATGAAAAACTGTTTTTT. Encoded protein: CASSEEPTNEKLFF.

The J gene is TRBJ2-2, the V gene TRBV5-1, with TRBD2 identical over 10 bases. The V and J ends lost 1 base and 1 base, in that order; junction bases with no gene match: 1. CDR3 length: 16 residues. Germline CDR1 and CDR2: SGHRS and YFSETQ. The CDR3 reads CASSLTSGVNTGELFF. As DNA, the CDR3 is TGCGCCAGCAGCTTGACTAGCGGGGTGAACACCGGGGAGCTGTTTTTT.

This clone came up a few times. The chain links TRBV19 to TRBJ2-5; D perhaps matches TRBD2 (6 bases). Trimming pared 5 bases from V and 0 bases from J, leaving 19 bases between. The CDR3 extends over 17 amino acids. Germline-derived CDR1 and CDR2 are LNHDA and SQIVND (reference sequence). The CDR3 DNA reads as TGTGCCAGTAGTGCCCCTCCCTCGGGGAGGAACCAAGAGACCCAGTACTTC. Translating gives CASSAPPSGRNQETQYF.

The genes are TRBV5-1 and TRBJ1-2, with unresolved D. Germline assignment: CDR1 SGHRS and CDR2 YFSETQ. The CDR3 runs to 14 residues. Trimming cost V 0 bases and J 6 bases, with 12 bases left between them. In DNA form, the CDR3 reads TGCGCCAGCAGCTTGGACACGGGAGGTAATGGCTACACCTTC. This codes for CASSLDTGGNGYTF.

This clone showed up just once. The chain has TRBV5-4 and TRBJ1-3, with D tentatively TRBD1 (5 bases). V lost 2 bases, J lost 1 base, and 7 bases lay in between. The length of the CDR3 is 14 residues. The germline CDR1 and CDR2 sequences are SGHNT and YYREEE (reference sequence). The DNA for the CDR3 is TGTGCCAGCAGCTTCGGGGGTTCTGGAAACACCATATATTTT. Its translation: CASSFGGSGNTIYF.

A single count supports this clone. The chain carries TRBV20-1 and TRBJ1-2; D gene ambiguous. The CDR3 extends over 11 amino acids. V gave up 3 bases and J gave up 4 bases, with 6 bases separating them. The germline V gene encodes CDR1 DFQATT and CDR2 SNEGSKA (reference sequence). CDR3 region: CSASEAYGYTF. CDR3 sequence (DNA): TGCAGTGCTAGCGAGGCCTATGGCTACACCTTC.

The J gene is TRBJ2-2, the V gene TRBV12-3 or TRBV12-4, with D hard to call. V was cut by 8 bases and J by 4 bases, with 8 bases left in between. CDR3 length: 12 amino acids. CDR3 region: CASQFSTGELFF. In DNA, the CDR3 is TGTGCCAGCCAGTTCAGCACCGGGGAGCTGTTTTTT.

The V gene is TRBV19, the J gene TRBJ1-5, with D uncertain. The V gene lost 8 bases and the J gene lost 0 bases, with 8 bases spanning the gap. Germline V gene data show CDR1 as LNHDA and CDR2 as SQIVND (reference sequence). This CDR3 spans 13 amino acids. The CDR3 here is CASGRDSNQPQHF. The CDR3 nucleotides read TGTGCCAGTGGCCGGGATAGCAATCAGCCCCAGCATTTT.

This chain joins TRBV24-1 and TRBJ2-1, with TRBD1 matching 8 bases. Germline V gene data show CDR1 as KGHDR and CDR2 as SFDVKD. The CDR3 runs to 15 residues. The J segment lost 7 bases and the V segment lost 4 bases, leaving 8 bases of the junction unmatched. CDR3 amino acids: CATSDLLDRENEQFF. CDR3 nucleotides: TGTGCCACCAGTGACTTACTGGACAGGGAGAATGAGCAGTTCTTC.

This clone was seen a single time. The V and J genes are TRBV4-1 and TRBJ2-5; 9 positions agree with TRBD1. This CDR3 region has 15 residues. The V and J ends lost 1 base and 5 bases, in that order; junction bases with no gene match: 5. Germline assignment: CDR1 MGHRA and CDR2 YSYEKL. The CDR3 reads CASSQADRGGETQYF. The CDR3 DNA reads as TGCGCCAGCAGCCAAGCGGACAGGGGCGGTGAGACCCAGTACTTC.

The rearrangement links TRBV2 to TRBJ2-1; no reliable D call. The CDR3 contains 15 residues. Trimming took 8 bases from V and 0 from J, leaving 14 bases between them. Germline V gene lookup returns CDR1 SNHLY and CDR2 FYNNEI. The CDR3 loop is CASAVQPSSYNEQFF. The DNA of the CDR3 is TGTGCCAGCGCAGTACAGCCTTCCTCCTACAATGAGCAGTTCTTC.

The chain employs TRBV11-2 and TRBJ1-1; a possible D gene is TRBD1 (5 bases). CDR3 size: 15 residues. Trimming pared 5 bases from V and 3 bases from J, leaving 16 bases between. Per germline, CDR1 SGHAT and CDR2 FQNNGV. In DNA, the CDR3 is TGTGCCAGCAGCCTGCGGACCCCGGGGGACACTGAAGCTTTCTTT. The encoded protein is CASSLRTPGDTEAFF.

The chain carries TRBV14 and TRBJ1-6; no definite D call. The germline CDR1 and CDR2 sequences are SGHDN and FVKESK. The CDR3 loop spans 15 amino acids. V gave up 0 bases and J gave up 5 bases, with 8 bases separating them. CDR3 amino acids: CASSQDRLNNSPLHF. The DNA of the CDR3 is TGTGCCAGCAGCCAAGATCGGTTGAATAATTCACCCCTCCACTTT.

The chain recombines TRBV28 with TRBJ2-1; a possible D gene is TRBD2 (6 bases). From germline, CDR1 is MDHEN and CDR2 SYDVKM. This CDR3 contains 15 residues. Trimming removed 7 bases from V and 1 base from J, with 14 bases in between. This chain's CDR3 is CASTLLAESYNEQFF. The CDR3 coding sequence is TGTGCCAGCACTCTATTAGCGGAATCCTACAATGAGCAGTTCTTC.

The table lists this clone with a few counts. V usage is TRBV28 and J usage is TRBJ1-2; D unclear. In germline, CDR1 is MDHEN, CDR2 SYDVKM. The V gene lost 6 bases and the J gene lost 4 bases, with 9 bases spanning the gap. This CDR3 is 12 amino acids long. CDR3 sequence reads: CASREGSYGYTF. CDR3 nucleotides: TGTGCCAGCAGGGAGGGCTCCTATGGCTACACCTTC.

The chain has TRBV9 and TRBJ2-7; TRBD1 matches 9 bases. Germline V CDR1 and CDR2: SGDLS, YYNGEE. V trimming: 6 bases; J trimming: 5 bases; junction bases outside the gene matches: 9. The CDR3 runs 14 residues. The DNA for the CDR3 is TGTGCCAGCACCCCGGGACAGGGTTTCCACGAGCAGTACTTC. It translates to CASTPGQGFHEQYF.

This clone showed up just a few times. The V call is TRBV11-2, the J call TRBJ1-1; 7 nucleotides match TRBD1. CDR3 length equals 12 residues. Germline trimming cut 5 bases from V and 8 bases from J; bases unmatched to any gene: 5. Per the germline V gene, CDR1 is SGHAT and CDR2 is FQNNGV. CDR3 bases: TGTGCCAGCAGCCCAGACAGGGTCGAAGCTTTCTTT. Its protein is CASSPDRVEAFF.